The 9 T cell receptor beta chains given below trace back to one sample, sequenced in a study of blood T cell repertoires in COVID-19. TCRdb's copy holds only in-frame clones and misses some; the assay was immunoSEQ multiplex PCR. Of approximately 340,000 clones in the sample, roughly nine tenths were seen once. The sequencing input was PBMCs or T cells enriched from blood (not recorded which). The origin of the receptors is a woman in her forties who had been exposed to COVID-19.

This clone has just a few counts. The rearrangement links TRBV10-3 to TRBJ1-6, with unresolved D. CDR1 and CDR2 (germline): ENHRY, SYGVKD. CDR3 length: 14 amino acids. Trimming took off 2 bases at V and 8 bases at J, with 10 bases between the two ends. The CDR3 loop is CAISEQAAHSPLHF. In nucleotides, the CDR3 is TGTGCCATCAGTGAGCAGGCCGCCCATTCACCCCTCCACTTT.

V is TRBV30 and J is TRBJ1-3; D possibly corresponds to TRBD1 (5 bases). This CDR3 contains 14 residues. The V end lost 2 bases, the J end lost 1 base, and 9 bases lay between the germline ends. Germline V gene data show CDR1 as GTSNPN and CDR2 as SVGIG (reference sequence). This CDR3 reads CAWSPGGSGNTIYF. Here the CDR3 DNA reads TGTGCCTGGAGTCCTGGGGGGTCTGGAAACACCATATATTTT.

J is TRBJ2-3 and V is TRBV24-1; the match to TRBD2 covers 10 bases. Germline CDR1 is KGHDR and CDR2 is SFDVKD. The CDR3 length is 15 residues. Trimming took 5 bases from V and 6 from J; bases not matched to a gene: 7. CDR3 DNA: TGTGCCACCAGTGTCAGCGGGAGGGCCGGGGATACGCAGTATTTT. It specifies CATSVSGRAGDTQYF.

CDR3 region: CASSPRGAGGNQPQHF. The CDR3 nucleotides are TGTGCCAGCAGCCCCCGAGGGGCGGGGGGGAATCAGCCCCAGCATTTT. The chain couples TRBV5-6 to TRBJ1-5; D might be TRBD1 (5 bases). The ends were cut back, 4 bases at V and 4 bases at J, with 18 bases in the middle. The CDR3 length is 16 residues. The germline gives CDR1 SGHDT, CDR2 YYEEEE.

The chain joins TRBV11-1 to TRBJ2-1; TRBD2 matches 7 bases. The CDR3 is 12 residues long. Germline lookup yields CDR1 SGHAT and CDR2 FQDESV (reference sequence). V gave up 5 bases and J gave up 11 bases; unmatched junction bases: 6. The CDR3 coding sequence is TGTGCCAGCAGCCGGACTAGACCTAAGCAGTTCTTC. Translation: CASSRTRPKQFF.

The chain joins TRBV12-5 to TRBJ2-5; 9 bases align to TRBD1. The CDR3 has 18 residues. The V segment lost 5 bases and the J segment 2 bases; nucleotides outside the gene matches: 15. Germline CDR1 and CDR2: LGHNT and FRNRAP. CDR3 sequence reads: CASGLNRGPRSDQETQYF. The CDR3 region has the DNA TGTGCTAGTGGTCTGAACAGGGGGCCACGGAGCGATCAAGAGACCCAGTACTTC.

This clone was seen just once. This rearrangement joins TRBV5-1 to TRBJ1-5; possible D gene TRBD1, 5 bases. Germline assignment: CDR1 SGHRS and CDR2 YFSETQ. The V end was cut by 0 bases, the J end by 4 bases, with 11 bases between. The CDR3 consists of 15 residues. In DNA, the CDR3 is TGCGCCAGCAGCTTGGTCGCCGGACAAAATCAGCCCCAGCATTTT. Its protein product is CASSLVAGQNQPQHF.

V usage is TRBV6-5 and J usage is TRBJ2-1, with TRBD2 as a possible D gene (6 bases). V was shortened by 4 bases and J by 10 bases, with 14 bases between the two germline ends. CDR3 size: 13 residues. CDR1 and CDR2 (germline): MNHEY, SVGAGI. CDR3 bases: TGTGCCAGCAGTTCCGCGGGACTCCCAGAGCAGTTCTTC. As protein: CASSSAGLPEQFF.

The J gene is TRBJ1-2, the V gene TRBV15; 7 bases match TRBD1. Germline V gene sequence: CDR1 LNHNV, CDR2 YYDKDF (reference sequence). Trimming cost V 8 bases and J 1 base; bases outside gene matches: 4. This CDR3 is built from 13 residues. The CDR3 is CATYRDSNYGYTF. CDR3 in DNA: TGTGCCACCTACCGGGACAGTAACTATGGCTACACCTTC.